The present T cell receptor beta chain was sequenced within a study of shared clonotypes between healthy human individuals. Study as a whole: Each donor contributed plates that comprised three CD4 naive, three CD4 memory, two CD8 naive and one CD8 memory. Whole-study results and caveats: Shared clonotypes: 4.5% to 6% naive CD4, 3.5% to 4% naive CD8, 2% to 2.5% memory CD4, around 0.4% memory CD8.

For this clone: Its antigen is currently unknown.

Naive CD8 cells comprised CD45RO-negative, CCR7-positively selected cells, excluding terminally differentiated effector memory CD45RA+ cells. All donors qualified as healthy HIV-negative adults and had experienced no recent acute infections or vaccinations. This CDR3 has 14 residues. In germline, CDR1 is MGHRA, CDR2 YSYEKL. The junction had 8 bases not matched to a gene; V was cut back by 4 bases and J by 7 bases. Produced via immunoSEQ multiplex PCR; TCRdb's table is partial and in-frame only. The profile covers about 870,000 clones, with nearly 95% appearing a single time and less than 25% taken by the ten largest.

The TCR comes from a man aged 30 to 45 in good health. What was sequenced was naive CD8+ T cells sorted from blood. The chain links TRBV4-1 to TRBJ2-7, with 9 bases aligning to TRBD2. The CDR3 coding sequence is TGCGCCAGCAGCCCGGGAGCGGGAGGATTGGAGCAGTACTTC. Its translation: CASSPGAGGLEQYF.